A single T cell receptor (beta chain) is shown here with its context. This clone was seen many times. Its recognized antigen is unknown. The sample holds no much larger clone one base away, and base qualities are not on file. This sample was taken from a study of metastatic and nonmetastatic thyroid tumors (dated by TCRdb to 2020 to 2021). General notes on the study: Repertoires were compared across peripheral blood and tumor or nodule tissue samples from malignant and benign thyroid patients. What the research found in general, with its limitations: TCR beta diversity was reported as significantly higher in malignant tumors than in benign nodules, in both blood and tumor samples.

Before undergoing thyroid surgery, none of the patients had been given any kind of treatment. Patient clinical samples collected from the early 2010s to the late 2010s were retrospectively analysed using T-cell receptor beta sequencing. Receptors were amplified or captured by PCR. Sequencer: Illumina HiSeq 4000. High-throughput sequencing was used to profile the CDR3 region of the TCR beta-chain in every patient. In the original analysis: The researchers built a classifier to tell apart papillary thyroid cancer patients with distant metastasis, based on CDR3 differences among clinicopathological groups. Repertoire diversity was assessed with the Shannon index, and tumor-blood repertoire similarity with the Morisita-Horn index. TCRdb itself trimmed the public reads at Q25 with fastp, ran MiXCR and retained productive beta chains. What appears here as the V and J calls and clone size reflects TCRdb's work, not the paper's. Across this sample there are about 32,000 clones, with around 19% seen only once. Of the sample, about 7.8% falls within the top ten clones.

Inclusive of the bounding cysteine and phenylalanine, the CDR3 is 16 residues long. Here the CDR3 DNA is all that survives: 48 bases in frame from base 1. CDR1 and CDR2, per the germline V gene, are MDHEN and SYDVKM. V is shortened by 6 bases, J by 4 bases, and the region joining them spans 22 bases. The sequenced sample consisted of blood. The rearranged segments are TRBV28 and TRBJ2-7; the D match is possibly TRBD1 or TRBD2, with 5 bases aligned in each. This sequence was found in a female donor with papillary thyroid cancer or a benign thyroid nodule (not recorded which). Some clones in this sample may be carry-over from other donors' samples. CDR3 loop: CASRPDPGRMKYEQYF. The DNA sequence follows: TGTGCCAGCAGGCCCGATCCGGGACGGATGAAATACGAGCAGTACTTC.